This TCR beta chain originates from a study of PD-1 blockade in classical Hodgkin lymphoma. Note on this clone: The antigen is unknown.

Clones were sequenced by immunoSEQ multiplex PCR, and TCRdb holds only the in-frame ones, with some missing. Of fewer than 25,000 clones listed, more than 85% are singletons. Whole-study findings and limits: Newly diagnosed patients were said to have less baseline TCR diversity than healthy donors did. There remain no defined causes for the repertoire differences, which possibly reflect disease activity or prior therapy.

Noted time point: newly diagnosed, previously untreated cHL patient sample. CD4+ T cells were purified from thawed PBMCs by negative selection. As a comparison, the study used PBMCs from newly diagnosed, untreated classical Hodgkin lymphoma. Germline-derived CDR1 and CDR2 are MNHGY and SAAAGT. The CDR3 consists of 17 residues. Unmatched junction bases numbered 6, after V lost 0 bases and J lost 1 base. Input material: CD4+ T cells from blood. The sequence derives from a human donor with classical Hodgkin lymphoma. The chain joins TRBV6-8 to TRBJ2-5; 9 positions agree with TRBD2. The CDR3 DNA reads as TGTGCCAGCAGTTACTCCCCTAGCGGGAACCTCCAAGAGACCCAGTACTTC. Translating it yields CASSYSPSGNLQETQYF.